This T cell receptor beta chain was sequenced in a study of OX40 agonist ivuxolimab in advanced cancers. The overall study: Hepatocellular carcinoma, melanoma, renal cell or head and neck cancer was diagnosed in the dose-escalation patients. The study reported partial responses in three patients: one hepatocellular carcinoma, two cutaneous melanoma.

This CDR3 region has 13 residues. Trimming cost V 3 bases and J 3 bases, with 5 bases left between them. Germline lookup yields CDR1 LNHDA and CDR2 SQIVND (reference sequence). Produced via immunoSEQ multiplex PCR; TCRdb's table is partial and in-frame only. The sample comprises about 28,000 clones, roughly 79% of which are singletons, and 11% rests with the top ten. This rearrangement joins TRBV19 to TRBJ2-2, with D perhaps TRBD2 (5 bases). This material consisted of CD4+ or CD8+ T cells sorted from blood, taken in a trial of the OX40 agonist ivuxolimab. The TCR originated in an adult with an advanced solid tumor such as melanoma, head and neck, liver or kidney cancer. CDR3 DNA sequence: TGTGCCAGTAGTATGGGAGACACCGGGGAGCTGTTTTTT. Its translation is CASSMGDTGELFF.